What follows describes a single TCR beta chain. Clones were sequenced by immunoSEQ multiplex PCR, and TCRdb holds only the in-frame ones, with some missing. The sample holds roughly 350,000 clones, approximately 89% seen once. The CDR3 has 14 amino acids. Germline V gene sequence: CDR1 SEHNR, CDR2 FQNEAQ (reference sequence). V gave up 7 bases and J gave up 4 bases, with 13 bases separating them. This entry is derived from a study of blood T cell repertoires in COVID-19. Sequenced: peripheral blood. The sequence came from a woman in her 30s with COVID-19, enrolled during active disease. The V and J genes are TRBV7-9 and TRBJ2-2; D not resolved. The DNA of the CDR3 is TGTGCCAGCACCGGGCAACACGTCACCGGGGAGCTGTTTTTT. Residues: CASTGQHVTGELFF.